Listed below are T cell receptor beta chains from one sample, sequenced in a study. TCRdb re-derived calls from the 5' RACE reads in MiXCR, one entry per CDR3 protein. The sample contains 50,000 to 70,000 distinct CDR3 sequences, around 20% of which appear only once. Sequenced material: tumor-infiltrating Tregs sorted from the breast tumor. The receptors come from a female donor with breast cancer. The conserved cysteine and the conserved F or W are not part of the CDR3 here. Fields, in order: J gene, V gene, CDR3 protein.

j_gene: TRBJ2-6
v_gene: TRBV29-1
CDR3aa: SARTSGSSGANVLT

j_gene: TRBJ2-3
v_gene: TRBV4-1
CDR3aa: ASRPLLVITDTQY

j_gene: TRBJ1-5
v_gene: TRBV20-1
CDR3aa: SARQGNQPQH

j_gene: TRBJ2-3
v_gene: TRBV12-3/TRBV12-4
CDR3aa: ASTQDRGADTQY

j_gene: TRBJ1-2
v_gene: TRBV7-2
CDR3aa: ASGQHDRNYGYT

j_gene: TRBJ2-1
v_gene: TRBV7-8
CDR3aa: ASSLDNRGTYNEQF

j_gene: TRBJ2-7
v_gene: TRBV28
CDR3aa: ASSLGGTGGDEQY

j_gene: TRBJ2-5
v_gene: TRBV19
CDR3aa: ASSVGTGGPKTQY

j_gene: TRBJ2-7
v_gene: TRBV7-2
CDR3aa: ASSLGGISYEQY

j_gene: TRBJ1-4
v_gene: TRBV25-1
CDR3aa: ASSDPGPDRGKLF

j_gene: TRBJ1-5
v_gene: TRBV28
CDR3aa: ASSLDSWVERNQPQH

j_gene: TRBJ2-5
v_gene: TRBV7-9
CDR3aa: ASSVTGTVQETQY

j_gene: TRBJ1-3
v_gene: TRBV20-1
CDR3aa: SAHDPSGNTIY

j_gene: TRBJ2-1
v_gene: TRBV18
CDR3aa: ASSPGGTRLNEQF

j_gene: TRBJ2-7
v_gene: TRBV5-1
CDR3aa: ASSLLIVAGDLHYELY

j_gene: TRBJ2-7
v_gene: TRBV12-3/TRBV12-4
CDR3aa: ASSRDSGVGQY

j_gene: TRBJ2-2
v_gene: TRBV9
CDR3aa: ASSALLGEELF

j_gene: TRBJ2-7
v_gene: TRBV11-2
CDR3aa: ASSLRDKSYEQY

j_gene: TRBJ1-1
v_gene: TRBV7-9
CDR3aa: ASSLQRSSAEAF

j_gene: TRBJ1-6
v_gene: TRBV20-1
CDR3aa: SARDPGGTDNSPLH

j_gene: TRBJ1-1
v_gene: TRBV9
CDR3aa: ASSVAGRDTEAF

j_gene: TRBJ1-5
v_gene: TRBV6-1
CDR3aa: ASSERVGQSFNQPQR

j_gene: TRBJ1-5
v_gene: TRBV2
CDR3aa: ASTLGQQPQH

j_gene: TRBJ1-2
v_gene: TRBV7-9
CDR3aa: ASSPPGMDYGYT

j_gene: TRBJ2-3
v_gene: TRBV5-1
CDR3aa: ASSQWTGAADTQY

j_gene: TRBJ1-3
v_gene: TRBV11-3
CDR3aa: ASSFGGSGNTIY

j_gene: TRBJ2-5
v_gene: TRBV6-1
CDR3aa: ASSNRAWETQY

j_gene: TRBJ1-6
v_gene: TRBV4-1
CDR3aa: ASSQSANPNSPPH

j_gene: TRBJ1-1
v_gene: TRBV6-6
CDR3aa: ASRDGGEAF